This passage covers 17 T cell receptor beta chains from one sample sequenced in a study of shared clonotypes between healthy human individuals. Some clones are missing from TCRdb's copy, which holds only in-frame ones; the method was immunoSEQ multiplex PCR. The sample has a few hundred thousand clones; roughly four fifths are singletons. Input material: PBMCs. Receptors were obtained from a woman between 40 and 50 years old in good health. Some clones in this sample may be carry-over from other donors' samples.

This rearrangement joins TRBV11-2 to TRBJ1-1, with unresolved D. V lost 3 bases to trimming and J lost 1 base, with 9 bases between them. The CDR3 runs 14 residues. The germline gives CDR1 SGHAT, CDR2 FQNNGV. The CDR3 nucleotides are TGTGCCAGCAGCTTCGGTGTGGGGAACACTGAAGCTTTCTTT. Translated, it gives CASSFGVGNTEAFF.

A few counts support this clone. V and J are TRBV6-5 and TRBJ2-7; D gene ambiguous. The CDR3 is 15 residues long. The ends were cut back, 0 bases at V and 3 bases at J, with 12 bases in the middle. The V gene's germline CDR1 is MNHEY and CDR2 SVGAGI. CDR3 coding DNA: TGTGCCAGCAGTTACTCTAACAGCCGGAACTACGAGCAGTACTTC. Translated: CASSYSNSRNYEQYF.

This chain links TRBV15 with TRBJ1-2; D is possibly TRBD1 (5 bases). Germline V gives CDR1 LNHNV, CDR2 YYDKDF (reference sequence). V lost 2 bases and J 8 bases, leaving 21 bases between the germline ends. This CDR3 has 16 amino acids. The DNA for the CDR3 is TGTGCCACCAGCAGAATCCCCGTCGGGACCGCCGGCGGCTACACCTTC. Translating gives CATSRIPVGTAGGYTF.

The V gene is TRBV7-3, the J gene TRBJ1-2, with 8 bases identical to TRBD1. Germline lookup yields CDR1 SGHTA and CDR2 FQGTGA. The CDR3 runs 13 residues. V trimming: 5 bases; J trimming: 7 bases; junction bases outside the gene matches: 6. The CDR3 region has the DNA TGTGCCAGCAGCCAGGACAGGGAGAGTGGCTACACCTTC. This sequence encodes CASSQDRESGYTF.

The chain joins TRBV19 to TRBJ2-1; a possible D gene is TRBD1 (6 bases). Between the trimmed V and J ends, which lost 5 bases and 15 bases, there was a span of 8 bases. CDR1 and CDR2 from the germline V gene are LNHDA and SQIVND (reference sequence). The CDR3 extends over 9 amino acids. CDR3 nucleotide sequence: TGTGCCAGTAGTGGGACACGGTTCTTC. Residues: CASSGTRFF.

A remark on this clone: A far larger clone is one nucleotide away, so this likely arose from a read error. The missing conserved phenylalanine or tryptophan at the end of this CDR3 makes a read error likely. The DNA is left out, because the CDR3 cannot be placed on it with certainty; the CDR3 is given as TCRdb lists it. The J gene is TRBJ1-1, the V gene TRBV2. Counting both end residues, the CDR3 totals 10 amino acids. Germline V CDR1 and CDR2: SNHLY, FYNNEI. This CDR3 is CASSEVESFS.

The gene calls are TRBV19 and TRBJ2-7; 7 bases align to TRBD1. V trimming: 1 base; J trimming: 3 bases; junction bases outside the gene matches: 3. Germline CDR1 and CDR2: LNHDA and SQIVND (reference sequence). The CDR3 length is 14 residues. The CDR3, as DNA: TGTGCCAGTAGTATAGGAGACAGGGACTACGAGCAGTACTTC. It specifies CASSIGDRDYEQYF.

The chain couples TRBV6-1 to TRBJ2-7; 11 nucleotides agree with TRBD2. Losses at the gene ends were 0 bases for V and 1 base for J; bases not matched to a gene: 14. The CDR3 totals 20 residues. CDR1 and CDR2 from the germline V gene are MNHNS and SASEGT. CDR3 DNA sequence: TGTGCCAGCAGTGAAGCGTATGTGGGACTAGCGGCAGGAGGGTCCTACGAGCAGTACTTC. It codes for CASSEAYVGLAAGGSYEQYF.

This clone was seen once. This sequence may be a read error, since a much larger clone differs from it by one base. The chain combines TRBV7-3 with TRBJ2-6; no clear D gene. The CDR3 has 14 amino acids. CDR1 is SGHTA, CDR2 FQGTGA, per germline. Trimming removed 3 bases at V and 2 bases at J, with 5 bases between. The DNA for the CDR3 is TGTGCCAGCAGCTTGGACCCTGGGGCCAACGTCCTGACTTTC. Its translation: CASSLDPGANVLTF.

The rearrangement joins TRBV7-2 to TRBJ2-2; 7 positions agree with TRBD2. J gave up 0 bases and V 2 bases, and 6 bases lay outside the gene matches. Germline CDR1 and CDR2: SGHTA and FQGNSA. CDR3 length equals 17 residues. The CDR3 DNA follows: TGTGCCAGCAGCTTACTACTAGCGTCCGCGAACACCGGGGAGCTGTTTTTT. Translated: CASSLLLASANTGELFF.

There are many counts of this clone. The chain carries TRBV10-2 and TRBJ2-5, with a tentative D call TRBD1 (5 bases). CDR3 length: 13 amino acids. V lost 6 bases, J lost 3 bases, and 11 bases lay in between. In germline, CDR1 is WSHSY, CDR2 SAAADI. The CDR3 DNA reads as TGCGCCAGCAGGACAGTTGAAGAAGAGACCCAGTACTTC. Its protein product is CASRTVEEETQYF.

The chain employs TRBV6-6 and TRBJ2-7; tentative D call: TRBD1 (6 bases). Germline loops: CDR1 MNHNY, CDR2 SVGAGI (reference sequence). The CDR3 has 12 residues. The ends were cut back, 8 bases at V and 3 bases at J, with 11 bases in the middle. The CDR3 sequence is CASGQQGYEQYF. CDR3 DNA sequence: TGTGCCAGCGGACAGCAGGGCTACGAGCAGTACTTC.

This sequence joins TRBV6-5 and TRBJ2-1, with no clear D. V gave up 6 bases and J gave up 4 bases, with 10 bases separating them. This CDR3 spans 13 amino acids. Germline CDR1 is MNHEY and CDR2 is SVGAGI. The chain's CDR3 is CASRQNLYNEQFF. The CDR3 nucleotides are TGTGCCAGCAGACAGAACCTTTACAATGAGCAGTTCTTC.

The chain is built from TRBV5-1 and TRBJ2-3; TRBD2 agrees at 13 bases. The junction had 6 bases not matched to a gene; V was cut back by 0 bases and J by 5 bases. Per the germline V gene, CDR1 is SGHRS and CDR2 is YFSETQ. The CDR3 is made up of 17 amino acids. Written as DNA, the CDR3 is TGCGCCAGCAGCTTGGCTACTAGCGGGAGGGCCAGAGATACGCAGTATTTT. Protein: CASSLATSGRARDTQYF.

The V call is TRBV7-7, the J call TRBJ1-3, with 7 bases that match TRBD1. The germline gives CDR1 SSHAT, CDR2 FNYEAQ (reference sequence). CDR3 length equals 14 residues. The CDR3 here is CATLRQGTGNTIYF. For the CDR3, the DNA is TGTGCTACACTTAGACAGGGAACCGGAAACACCATATATTTT. Based on the CDR3 plus reference TRBV7-7 and TRBJ1-3, the full variable domain is GAGVSQSPRYKVTKRGQDVTLRCDPISSHATLYWYQQALGQGPEFLTYFNYEAQPDKSGLPSDRFSAERPEGSISTLTIQRTEQRDSAMYRCATLRQGTGNTIYFGEGSWLTVV.

The chain couples TRBV18 to TRBJ2-1; TRBD2 matches at 14 bases. V was clipped by 6 bases and J by 7 bases; unmatched bases: 8. The CDR3 is 16 residues long. The germline V gene has CDR1 KGHSH and CDR2 LQKENI. CDR3 sequence reads: CASSRTSGRSLNEQFF. CDR3 DNA: TGTGCCAGCTCGCGGACTAGCGGGAGGTCCTTGAATGAGCAGTTCTTC.

About this clone itself: A much larger clone sits a single nucleotide away, making a read error possible. The V gene is TRBV11-2, the J gene TRBJ2-1; 8 positions match TRBD2. The CDR3 loop spans 15 amino acids. Germline V gene lookup returns CDR1 SGHAT and CDR2 FQNNGV. CDR3 DNA: TGTGCCGGCAGCCTCCAGCGGGAGCAGTACAATGAGCAGTTCTTC. Encoded protein: CAGSLQREQYNEQFF.